This T cell receptor beta chain emerged from a study of PD-1 blockade in classical Hodgkin lymphoma. Measured with immunoSEQ multiplex PCR; TCRdb has only the in-frame clones, and not every one. The repertoire holds 20,000 to 25,000 clones, about three quarters seen once, with roughly 21% in the top ten. CDR3 size: 11 residues. Between the trimmed V and J ends, which lost 3 bases and 6 bases, there was a span of 4 bases. CDR1 is SNHLY and CDR2 is FYNNEI in the germline V gene. Regarding time point: cycle 4 day 1 (C4D1), after less than 7 weeks of nivolumab. After autologous stem cell transplantation all patients relapsed, and prior brentuximab vedotin exposure differed between cohorts.

Material: peripheral blood mononuclear cells (PBMCs), obtained before the fourth cycle of nivolumab. This clonotype was sampled from a human donor with classical Hodgkin lymphoma. This rearrangement joins TRBV2 to TRBJ2-3; D is unclear. CDR3 sequence: CASSDPDTQYF. CDR3 DNA sequence: TGTGCCAGCAGTGATCCCGATACGCAGTATTTT.